What follows is one T cell receptor beta chain and its context. The authors prepared the TCRbeta library with unique molecular identifiers. TCRdb used MiXCR to reprocess the PCR reads, holding one entry per CDR3 protein. The data hold 500,000 to 600,000 distinct CDR3 sequences, with approximately 30% observed a single time. Looked up from germline, CDR1 is MDHEN and CDR2 is SYDVKM. There are 16 residues in the CDR3. The V gene lost 4 bases and the J gene lost 2 bases, with 16 bases spanning the gap. This sample is drawn from a study of T-cell reconstitution after alpha-beta-depleted transplantation in children.

The sequenced sample was PBMCs, obtained before TCRalphabeta/CD19-depleted stem cell transplant. This sequence was found in a boy less than two years old with Wiskott-Aldrich syndrome, due to receive a stem cell transplant. The V and J genes are TRBV28 and TRBJ2-3; D perhaps matches TRBD1 (6 bases). In DNA, the CDR3 is TGTGCCAGCAGTTCCTACAGGGAGTGGCCCACAGATACGCAGTATTTT. Encoded protein: CASSSYREWPTDTQYF.